This T cell receptor (beta chain) was identified during a study of CD8+ T cells in alopecia areata. Trimming took 0 bases from V and 12 from J; bases not matched to a gene: 12. The CDR3 sequence is 16 residues long. Germline CDR1 SGHRS, CDR2 YFSETQ. The sorting of PBMCs gave CD4+ and CD8+ T cells. General observations from the study: Unlike in mice, where it was clearer, TCR sharing across patients was less clear, possibly HLA-related. Affected lesional scalp, above all in alopecia totalis/universalis, was more clonal than normal scalp.

Following RNA extraction, reverse transcription yielded cDNA that acted as the sequencing template. Sequenced by immunoSEQ multiplex PCR; TCRdb stores in-frame clones only, minus some. Of fewer than 250,000 clones in the sample, 50% to 60% were seen once. This clone was recorded a few times. What it binds is not known. The clonotype was recovered from a human donor with alopecia areata. The sequencing here drew on CD4+ T cells sorted from blood, taken at week 0. The gene calls are TRBV5-1 and TRBJ2-1; 10 nucleotides line up with TRBD2. The CDR3 region has the DNA TGCGCCAGCAGCTTGGCCGTGGCTAGCGGGAGCCCGACGCAGTTCTTC. Protein sequence: CASSLAVASGSPTQFF.